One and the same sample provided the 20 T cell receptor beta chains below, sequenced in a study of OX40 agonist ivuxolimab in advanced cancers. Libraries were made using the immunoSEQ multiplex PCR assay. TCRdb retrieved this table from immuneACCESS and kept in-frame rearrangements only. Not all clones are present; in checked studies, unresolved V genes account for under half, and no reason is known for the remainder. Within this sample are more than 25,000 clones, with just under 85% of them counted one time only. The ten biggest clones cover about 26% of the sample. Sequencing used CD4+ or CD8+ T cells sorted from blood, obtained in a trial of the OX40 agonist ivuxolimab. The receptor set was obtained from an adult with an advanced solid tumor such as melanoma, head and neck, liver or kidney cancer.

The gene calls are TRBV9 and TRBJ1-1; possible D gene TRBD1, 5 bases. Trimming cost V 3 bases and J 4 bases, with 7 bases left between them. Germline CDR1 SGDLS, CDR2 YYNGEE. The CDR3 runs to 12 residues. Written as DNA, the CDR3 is TGTGCCAGCAGCGCCGGGGCCACTGAAGCTTTCTTT. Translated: CASSAGATEAFF.

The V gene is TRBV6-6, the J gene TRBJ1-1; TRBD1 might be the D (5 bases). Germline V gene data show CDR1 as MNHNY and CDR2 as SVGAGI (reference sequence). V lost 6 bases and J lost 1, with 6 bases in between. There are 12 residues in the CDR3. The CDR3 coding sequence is TGTGCCAGCAGCCAGGGGAACACTGAAGCTTTCTTT. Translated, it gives CASSQGNTEAFF.

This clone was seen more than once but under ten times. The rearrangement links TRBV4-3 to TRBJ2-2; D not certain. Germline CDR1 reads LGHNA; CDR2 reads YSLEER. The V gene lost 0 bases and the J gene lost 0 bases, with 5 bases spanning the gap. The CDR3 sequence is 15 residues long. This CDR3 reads CASSQDLTNTGELFF. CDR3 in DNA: TGCGCCAGCAGCCAAGACTTGACGAACACCGGGGAGCTGTTTTTT.

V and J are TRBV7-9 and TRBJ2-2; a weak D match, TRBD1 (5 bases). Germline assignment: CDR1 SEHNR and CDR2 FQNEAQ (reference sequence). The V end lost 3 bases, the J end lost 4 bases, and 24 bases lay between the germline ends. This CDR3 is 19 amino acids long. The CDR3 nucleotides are TGTGCCAGCAGCTTGACAGAGAAGAACGATCCGAGTACCACCGGGGAGCTGTTTTTT. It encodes CASSLTEKNDPSTTGELFF.

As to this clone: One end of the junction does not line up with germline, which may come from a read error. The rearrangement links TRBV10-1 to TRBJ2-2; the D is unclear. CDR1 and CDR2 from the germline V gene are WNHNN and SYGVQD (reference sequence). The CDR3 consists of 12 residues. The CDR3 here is CASNENTGELFF. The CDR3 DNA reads TGCGCCAGCAATGAGAACACCGGGGAGCTGTTTTTT.

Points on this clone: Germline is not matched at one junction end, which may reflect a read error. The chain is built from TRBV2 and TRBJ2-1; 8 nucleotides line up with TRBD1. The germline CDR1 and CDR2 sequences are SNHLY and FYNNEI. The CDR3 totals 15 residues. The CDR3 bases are TGTGCCAGCAGGGAAGACAGGGGAGCCTACAATGAGCAGTTCTTC. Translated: CASREDRGAYNEQFF.

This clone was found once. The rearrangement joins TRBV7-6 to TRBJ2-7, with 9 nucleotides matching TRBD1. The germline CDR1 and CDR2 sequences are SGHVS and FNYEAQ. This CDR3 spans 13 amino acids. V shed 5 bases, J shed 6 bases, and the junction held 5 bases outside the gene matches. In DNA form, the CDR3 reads TGTGCCAGCAGCCGGGGACAGGGTGGCGAGCAGTACTTC. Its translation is CASSRGQGGEQYF.

The DNA of the CDR3 is TGTGCCTGGAAGGCTTCGGGAAACACCATATATTTT. It is translated as CAWKASGNTIYF. The chain uses TRBV30 and TRBJ1-3; D uncertain. Germline V gene lookup returns CDR1 GTSNPN and CDR2 SVGIG (reference sequence). Trimming stripped 4 bases from V and 4 bases from J, with 8 bases between. The CDR3 totals 12 residues.

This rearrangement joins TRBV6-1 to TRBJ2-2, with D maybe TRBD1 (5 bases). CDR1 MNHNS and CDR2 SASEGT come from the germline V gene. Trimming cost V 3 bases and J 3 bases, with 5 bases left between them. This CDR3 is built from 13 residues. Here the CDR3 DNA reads TGTGCCAGCAGTGACAGGGACACCGGGGAGCTGTTTTTT. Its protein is CASSDRDTGELFF.

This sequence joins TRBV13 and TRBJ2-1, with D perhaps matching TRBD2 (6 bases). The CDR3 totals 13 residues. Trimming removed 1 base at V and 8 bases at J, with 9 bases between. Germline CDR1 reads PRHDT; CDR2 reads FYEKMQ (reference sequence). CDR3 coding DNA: TGTGCCAGCAGCTTAGAATCGGGGGATGAGCAGTTCTTC. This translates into CASSLESGDEQFF.

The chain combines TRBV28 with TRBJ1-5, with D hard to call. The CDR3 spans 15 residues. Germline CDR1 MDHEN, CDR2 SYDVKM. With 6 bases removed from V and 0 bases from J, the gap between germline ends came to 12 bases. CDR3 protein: CASRVAGISNQPQHF. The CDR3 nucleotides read TGTGCCAGCAGGGTCGCCGGGATTAGCAATCAGCCCCAGCATTTT.

The CDR3 coding sequence is TGTGCCAGCAGCTCAAGGACGGGATTACCTGGAAACACCATATATTTT. This codes for CASSSRTGLPGNTIYF. The V call is TRBV21-1, the J call TRBJ1-3. TRBV21-1 is deemed a pseudogene. This CDR3 spans 16 amino acids.

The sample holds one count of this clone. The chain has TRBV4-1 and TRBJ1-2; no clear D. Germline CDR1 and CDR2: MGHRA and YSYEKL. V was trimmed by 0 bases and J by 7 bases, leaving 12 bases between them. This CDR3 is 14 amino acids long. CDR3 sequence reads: CASSQDPAYVGYTF. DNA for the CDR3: TGCGCCAGCAGCCAAGACCCGGCCTATGTTGGCTACACCTTC.

The CDR3 DNA reads TGTGCCAGCAGTTACGGCAGGGGCTACTCTGGAAACACCATATATTTT. This gives the protein CASSYGRGYSGNTIYF. J is TRBJ1-3 and V is TRBV6-5; D is possibly TRBD1 (6 bases). This CDR3 is built from 16 residues. Germline V CDR1 and CDR2: MNHEY, SVGAGI. V lost 2 bases, J lost 0 bases, and 11 bases lay in between.

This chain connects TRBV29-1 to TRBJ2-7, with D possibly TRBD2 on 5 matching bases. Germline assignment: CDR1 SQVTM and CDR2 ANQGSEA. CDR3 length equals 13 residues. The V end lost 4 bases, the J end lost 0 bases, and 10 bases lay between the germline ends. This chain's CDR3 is CSVVGGLSYEQYF. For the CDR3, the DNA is TGCAGCGTTGTTGGCGGGCTCTCCTACGAGCAGTACTTC.

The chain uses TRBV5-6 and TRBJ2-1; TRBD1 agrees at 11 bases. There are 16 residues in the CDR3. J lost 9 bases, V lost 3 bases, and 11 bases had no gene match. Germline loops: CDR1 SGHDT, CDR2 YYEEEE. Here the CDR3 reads CASSSLGDRGASEQFF. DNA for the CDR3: TGTGCCAGCAGCTCCCTGGGGGACAGGGGGGCAAGTGAGCAGTTCTTC.

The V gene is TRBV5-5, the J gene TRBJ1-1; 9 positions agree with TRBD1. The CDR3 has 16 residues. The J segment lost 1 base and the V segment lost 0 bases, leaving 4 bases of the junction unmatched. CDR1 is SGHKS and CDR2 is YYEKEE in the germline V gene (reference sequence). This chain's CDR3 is CASSLGTGVRNTEAFF. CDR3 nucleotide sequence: TGTGCCAGCAGCTTGGGGACAGGGGTTAGGAACACTGAAGCTTTCTTT.

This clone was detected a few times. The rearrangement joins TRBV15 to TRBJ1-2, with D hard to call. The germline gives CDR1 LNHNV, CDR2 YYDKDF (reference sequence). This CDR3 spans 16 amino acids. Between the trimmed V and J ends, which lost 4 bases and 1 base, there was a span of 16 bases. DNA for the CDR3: TGTGCCACCAGCACTGAACCAAGACCGTTTAACTATGGCTACACCTTC. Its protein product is CATSTEPRPFNYGYTF.

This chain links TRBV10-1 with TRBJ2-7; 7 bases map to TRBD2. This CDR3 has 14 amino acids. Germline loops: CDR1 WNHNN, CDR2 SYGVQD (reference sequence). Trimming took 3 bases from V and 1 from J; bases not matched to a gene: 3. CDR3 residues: CASSDGGSSYEQYF. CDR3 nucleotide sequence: TGCGCCAGCAGTGACGGCGGGAGTTCCTACGAGCAGTACTTC.

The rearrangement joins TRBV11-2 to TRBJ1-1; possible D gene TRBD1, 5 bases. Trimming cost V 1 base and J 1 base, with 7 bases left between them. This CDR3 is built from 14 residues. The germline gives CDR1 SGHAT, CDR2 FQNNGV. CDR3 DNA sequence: TGTGCCAGCAGCTTAGCAGGGTCGAACACTGAAGCTTTCTTT. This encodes CASSLAGSNTEAFF.